The 16 T cell receptor beta chains below all came from one sample that was sequenced in a study of T cell responses to AZD1222 COVID-19 vaccine. Sequencing was performed with immunoSEQ multiplex PCR; in TCRdb, only in-frame clones are kept and a portion is missing. In the table there are about 99,000 clones, roughly 91% of which are singletons. The material sequenced was peripheral blood, taken on day 0 of AZD1222 vaccination. The receptors come from an adult in good health.

The chain joins TRBV16 to TRBJ1-2, with 11 bases aligning to TRBD1. Germline values: CDR1 KGHSY, CDR2 FQNENV. This CDR3 is built from 15 residues. The trim removed 4 bases at V and 4 bases at J, leaving 5 bases unmatched. The CDR3 region is CASSPHGTGGYGYTF. Written as DNA, the CDR3 is TGTGCCAGCAGCCCCCACGGGACAGGGGGCTATGGCTACACCTTC.

In the case of this clone: The germline gene is not matched at one end of the junction; a read error may be the cause. The chain has TRBV5-5 and TRBJ2-2; D is ambiguous. CDR3 length: 15 residues. Germline V gives CDR1 SGHKS, CDR2 YYEKEE (reference sequence). Here the CDR3 reads CASSLVGTNTGELFF. The DNA for the CDR3 is TGTGCCAGCAGTTTGGTCGGTACGAACACCGGGGAGCTGTTTTTT.

This chain joins TRBV5-5 and TRBJ1-2, with 9 bases fitting TRBD1. The CDR3 extends over 16 amino acids. Germline assignment: CDR1 SGHKS and CDR2 YYEKEE (reference sequence). The junction had 6 bases not matched to a gene; V was cut back by 0 bases and J by 3 bases. The CDR3 spells CASSLGTGAAYYGYTF. CDR3 nucleotide sequence: TGTGCCAGCAGCTTGGGGACAGGGGCCGCTTACTATGGCTACACCTTC.

The V and J genes are TRBV28 and TRBJ1-1; perhaps TRBD1 as D (5 bases). Germline loops: CDR1 MDHEN, CDR2 SYDVKM. Trimming cost V 6 bases and J 4 bases, with 18 bases left between them. CDR3 length equals 15 residues. The CDR3, as DNA: TGTGCCAGCAGCCCAACGGACTGGGGGAGCACTGAAGCTTTCTTT. Translated, it gives CASSPTDWGSTEAFF.

This chain joins TRBV4-3 and TRBJ2-7, with D possibly being TRBD1 or TRBD2 (5 bases each). Germline CDR1 is LGHNA and CDR2 is YSLEER. The CDR3 has 14 residues. V was pared by 0 bases and J by 4 bases, with 10 bases between. The CDR3 sequence is CASSQDQRGYEQYF. The CDR3 DNA is TGCGCCAGCAGCCAAGATCAGAGGGGATACGAGCAGTACTTC.

The V and J genes are TRBV4-1 and TRBJ1-3; no clear D. Trimming stripped 1 base from V and 0 bases from J, with 10 bases between. The V gene's germline CDR1 is MGHRA and CDR2 YSYEKL. This CDR3 has 16 residues. The CDR3 sequence is CASSQGLPSSGNTIYF. CDR3 DNA sequence: TGCGCCAGCAGCCAAGGGCTCCCAAGCTCTGGAAACACCATATATTTT.

The gene calls are TRBV14 and TRBJ2-1; no definite D call. CDR1 is SGHDN, CDR2 FVKESK, per germline. This CDR3 spans 14 amino acids. The V gene lost 4 bases and the J gene lost 3 bases, with 10 bases spanning the gap. The CDR3 loop is CASSPRQYYNEQFF. The CDR3 region has the DNA TGTGCCAGCAGCCCTAGGCAGTACTACAATGAGCAGTTCTTC.

This chain connects TRBV2 to TRBJ1-2; D possibly corresponds to TRBD1 (5 bases). The CDR3 extends over 16 amino acids. V was shortened by 2 bases and J by 1 base, with 14 bases between the two germline ends. Germline loops: CDR1 SNHLY, CDR2 FYNNEI. CDR3 DNA: TGTGCCAGCAGTGAACGGGGGAGGGAAATTAACTATGGCTACACCTTC. This sequence encodes CASSERGREINYGYTF. Variable domain in full (rest from reference TRBV2 and TRBJ1-2): EPEVTQTPSHQVTQMGQEVILRCVPISNHLYFYWYRQILGQKVEFLVSFYNNEISEKSEIFDDQFSVERPDGSNFTLKIRSTKLEDSAMYFCASSERGREINYGYTFGSGTRLTVV.

The CDR3 DNA sequence: TGTGCCATCAGTGAATATCGGGGACGGAACACTGAAGCTTTCTTT. It is translated as CAISEYRGRNTEAFF. The rearrangement uses TRBV10-3 and TRBJ1-1; possibly TRBD1 for D (5 bases). The germline gives CDR1 ENHRY, CDR2 SYGVKD. Deletions cut 3 bases from V and 1 base from J, with 12 bases between. CDR3 length: 15 residues.

The chain joins TRBV7-3 to TRBJ2-7; D unclear. The CDR3 runs to 14 residues. Germline lookup yields CDR1 SGHTA and CDR2 FQGTGA. The V gene lost 2 bases and the J gene lost 5 bases, with 13 bases spanning the gap. In nucleotides, the CDR3 is TGTGCCAGCAGCTTAGGTGGGATTTCCGACGAGCAGTACTTC. It specifies CASSLGGISDEQYF.

The rearrangement uses TRBV9 and TRBJ2-7; 8 bases align to TRBD2. There are 15 residues in the CDR3. Germline lookup yields CDR1 SGDLS and CDR2 YYNGEE. The junction had 3 bases not matched to a gene; V was cut back by 0 bases and J by 1 base. In nucleotides, the CDR3 is TGTGCCAGCAGCGTAGCAGCGGGAGAATCCTACGAGCAGTACTTC. Its protein product is CASSVAAGESYEQYF.

The chain links TRBV28 to TRBJ1-1, with D maybe TRBD1 (5 bases). Germline assignment: CDR1 MDHEN and CDR2 SYDVKM. V was trimmed by 6 bases and J by 3 bases, leaving 17 bases between them. The CDR3 sequence is 15 residues long. The CDR3 region has the DNA TGTGCCAGCAGCCCGTTGGGGACCGAGGACACTGAAGCTTTCTTT. Its protein is CASSPLGTEDTEAFF.

The gene calls are TRBV19 and TRBJ1-4; no clear D gene. The CDR3 spans 15 residues. Germline V gene lookup returns CDR1 LNHDA and CDR2 SQIVND (reference sequence). The germline V and J ends were trimmed by 5 bases and 8 bases, with 18 bases remaining between them. Here the CDR3 reads CASSPTSGGREKLFF. DNA for the CDR3: TGTGCCAGTAGTCCTACGAGTGGAGGGAGGGAAAAACTGTTTTTT.

The rearrangement links TRBV5-6 to TRBJ1-1; the match to TRBD1 covers 7 bases. The CDR3 is 15 amino acids. V lost 1 base, J lost 1 base, and 4 bases stayed unmatched. In germline, CDR1 is SGHDT, CDR2 YYEEEE. As DNA, the CDR3 is TGTGCCAGCAGCTTGTGGTGGACAGGGAACACTGAAGCTTTCTTT. Its translation: CASSLWWTGNTEAFF.

The chain combines TRBV19 with TRBJ2-1, with D possibly called TRBD1 or TRBD2 (5 bases each). Germline lookup yields CDR1 LNHDA and CDR2 SQIVND (reference sequence). V lost 1 base to trimming and J lost 9 bases, with 7 bases between them. The CDR3 is 12 residues long. The CDR3 sequence is CASSIGGVEQFF. As DNA, the CDR3 is TGTGCCAGTAGTATAGGAGGGGTTGAGCAGTTCTTC.

This chain links TRBV19 with TRBJ2-1, with 7 bases that match TRBD1. Losses at the gene ends were 5 bases for V and 1 base for J; bases not matched to a gene: 5. CDR3 length: 15 residues. Germline V gene lookup returns CDR1 LNHDA and CDR2 SQIVND (reference sequence). In nucleotides, the CDR3 is TGTGCCAGTAGTGGGGGACAGATGTCCTACAATGAGCAGTTCTTC. Translating gives CASSGGQMSYNEQFF. The full variable domain, in which reference TRBV19 and TRBJ2-1 provide the parts outside the CDR3, is DGGITQSPKYLFRKEGQNVTLSCEQNLNHDAMYWYRQDPGQGLRLIYYSQIVNDFQKGDIAEGYSVSREKKESFPLTVTSAQKNPTAFYLCASSGGQMSYNEQFFGPGTRLTVL.